The next 27 T cell receptor beta chains were all read from a single sample in a study of a mutant IDH1 vaccine in newly diagnosed glioma (dated by TCRdb to the early 2020s). Their antigens remain unidentified. The library was generated by the immunoSEQ multiplex PCR assay. The clones in this table, taken by TCRdb from immuneACCESS, are in-frame only. Not every clone is retained; where verified, under half of the shortfall comes from an unresolved V gene, and the cause of the rest is unknown. In all, the sample holds about 50,000 clones, and around four fifths of those were seen once. The top ten constitute around 7% of the sample. This specimen's time point label, interpreted: week 5, during vaccination. Every vaccine dose consisted of 300 ug of a 20-mer mutant IDH1 peptide in Montanide, administered subcutaneously together with topical imiquimod. The source material was PBMCs, sampled from a glioma patient whose treatment included an IDH1 peptide vaccine. These TCRs come from a woman aged 45-59 years with glioma.

The chain couples TRBV7-9 to TRBJ2-2, with unresolved D. V lost 3 bases, J lost 9 bases, and 11 bases lay in between. This CDR3 contains 13 residues. The germline gives CDR1 SEHNR, CDR2 FQNEAQ (reference sequence). CDR3 in amino acids: CASSFVATRELFF. The CDR3 bases are TGTGCCAGCAGCTTCGTGGCTACCCGGGAGCTGTTTTTT.

The J gene is TRBJ2-7, the V gene TRBV19; 10 bases fit TRBD2. CDR1 and CDR2 from the germline V gene are LNHDA and SQIVND (reference sequence). This CDR3 is built from 14 residues. With V trimmed by 6 bases and J by 0 bases, 2 bases remained unmatched. DNA for the CDR3: TGTGCCAGTAGAGGACTAGCGGACTCCTACGAGCAGTACTTC. Translating gives CASRGLADSYEQYF. Variable domain in full (rest from reference TRBV19 and TRBJ2-7): DGGITQSPKYLFRKEGQNVTLSCEQNLNHDAMYWYRQDPGQGLRLIYYSQIVNDFQKGDIAEGYSVSREKKESFPLTVTSAQKNPTAFYLCASRGLADSYEQYFGPGTRLTVT.

This clone was seen a handful of times. V gene TRBV18 combines with J gene TRBJ1-1; D possibly corresponds to TRBD1 (5 bases). V was shortened by 3 bases and J by 3 bases, with 11 bases between the two germline ends. This CDR3 is 14 amino acids long. Germline V CDR1 and CDR2: KGHSH, LQKENI. CDR3 sequence (DNA): TGTGCCAGCTCACCTCTGGGGGGTTACACTGAAGCTTTCTTT. Protein sequence: CASSPLGGYTEAFF.

The J gene is TRBJ2-1, the V gene TRBV19, with TRBD2 matching over 7 bases. V lost 1 base, J lost 3 bases, and 6 bases stayed unmatched. In germline, CDR1 is LNHDA, CDR2 SQIVND (reference sequence). This CDR3 region has 16 residues. The CDR3 coding sequence is TGTGCCAGTAGTATAGCTTTCCAGCGGGGCTACAATGAGCAGTTCTTC. Translation: CASSIAFQRGYNEQFF.

In this sample, this clone turned up a few times. This chain connects TRBV6-4 to TRBJ1-1, with a weak D call TRBD1 (5 bases). CDR3 length: 11 amino acids. Trimming pared 7 bases from V and 8 bases from J, leaving 11 bases between. The germline V gene encodes CDR1 MRHNA and CDR2 SNTAGT. The CDR3 DNA sequence: TGTGCCAGCAAAAAGGGGTTAGAAGCTTTCTTT. Protein product: CASKKGLEAFF.

This sequence joins TRBV7-9 and TRBJ2-7; maybe TRBD1 (7 bases). The CDR3 spans 17 residues. With 1 base removed from V and 7 bases from J, the gap between germline ends came to 23 bases. Germline values: CDR1 SEHNR, CDR2 FQNEAQ (reference sequence). CDR3 protein: CASSLVAGGTLLREQYF. The CDR3 DNA reads TGTGCCAGCAGCTTAGTCGCAGGGGGGACTCTCCTACGAGAGCAGTACTTC.

The rearrangement uses TRBV19 and TRBJ1-1, with D possibly being TRBD1 (5 bases). In germline, CDR1 is LNHDA, CDR2 SQIVND (reference sequence). The CDR3 sequence is 10 residues long. The V and J ends lost 6 bases and 10 bases respectively, with 9 bases between them. CDR3 in DNA: TGTGCCAGTAGGGACAACGGAGCTTTCTTT. It yields the protein CASRDNGAFF.

This clone was counted between two and nine times. The chain's CDR3 is CASSPYLQGRLGSPLHF. The CDR3 region has the DNA TGTGCCAGCAGCCCCTATTTACAGGGACGACTGGGTTCACCCCTCCACTTT. V is TRBV14 and J is TRBJ1-6, with D perhaps TRBD1 (6 bases). The CDR3 has 17 residues. V gave up 4 bases and J gave up 9 bases, with 22 bases separating them. Germline CDR1 SGHDN, CDR2 FVKESK. Variable domain in full (rest from reference TRBV14 and TRBJ1-6): EAGVTQFPSHSVIEKGQTVTLRCDPISGHDNLYWYRRVMGKEIKFLLHFVKESKQDESGMPNNRFLAERTGGTYSTLKVQPAELEDSGVYFCASSPYLQGRLGSPLHFGNGTRLTVT.

The gene calls are TRBV19 and TRBJ1-3, with D hard to call. Trimming took off 4 bases at V and 0 bases at J, with 10 bases between the two ends. Germline values: CDR1 LNHDA, CDR2 SQIVND (reference sequence). The CDR3 totals 15 residues. CDR3 sequence reads: CASSRPSDSGNTIYF. CDR3 DNA sequence: TGTGCCAGTAGTAGGCCCTCGGACTCTGGAAACACCATATATTTT.

The chain has TRBV6-1 and TRBJ2-5; D unresolved. Germline V lookup: CDR1 MNHNS, CDR2 SASEGT. CDR3 length equals 13 residues. The V gene lost 7 bases and the J gene lost 4 bases, with 13 bases spanning the gap. The CDR3 region is CASTRESIETQYF. In DNA form, the CDR3 reads TGTGCCAGCACCCGCGAGTCGATAGAGACCCAGTACTTC.

The chain links TRBV9 to TRBJ2-1; no clear D. Germline CDR1 is SGDLS and CDR2 is YYNGEE. The CDR3 length is 14 residues. V lost 4 bases and J 0 bases, leaving 8 bases between the germline ends. The CDR3 region is CASSPRSSYNEQFF. Here the CDR3 DNA reads TGTGCCAGCAGCCCCAGGAGCTCCTACAATGAGCAGTTCTTC.

The J gene is TRBJ1-1, the V gene TRBV7-8, with TRBD1 matching 9 bases. The CDR3 is made up of 15 amino acids. Germline assignment: CDR1 SGHVS and CDR2 FQNEAQ. Trimming took 0 bases from V and 4 from J; bases not matched to a gene: 3. CDR3 sequence: CASSLADRGSTEAFF. The CDR3 bases are TGTGCCAGCAGCTTAGCGGACAGGGGATCCACTGAAGCTTTCTTT.

This clone was detected only a few times. This specimen includes other DNA sequences encoding the same CDR3. The chain links TRBV19 to TRBJ1-1, with a possible D match to TRBD1 (5 bases). The CDR3 length is 12 residues. Germline CDR1 and CDR2: LNHDA and SQIVND (reference sequence). Trimming shortened V by 5 bases and J by 5 bases, and 9 bases separated the two germline ends. Here the CDR3 DNA reads TGTGCCAGTAGTGAGGGGTGGACTGAAGCTTTCTTT. Translated, it gives CASSEGWTEAFF.

V usage is TRBV7-7 and J usage is TRBJ2-2; 7 nucleotides line up with TRBD2. The length of the CDR3 is 16 residues. J lost 6 bases, V lost 5 bases, and 12 bases had no gene match. CDR1 is SSHAT, CDR2 FNYEAQ, per germline (reference sequence). The CDR3 reads CASSPRPGGGAGELFF. DNA for the CDR3: TGTGCCAGCAGCCCGAGGCCGGGGGGAGGTGCCGGGGAGCTGTTTTTT.

This chain connects TRBV5-1 to TRBJ1-1, with 7 bases lining up with TRBD1. The CDR3 loop spans 14 amino acids. V trimming: 4 bases; J trimming: 6 bases; junction bases outside the gene matches: 9. Germline CDR1 reads SGHRS; CDR2 reads YFSETQ. The CDR3 sequence: CASSLGQRTAEAFF. CDR3 coding DNA: TGCGCCAGCAGCCTGGGACAGCGAACGGCTGAAGCTTTCTTT.

Comment on this clone: Other nucleotide sequences from this sample produce the same CDR3. The rearrangement links TRBV2 to TRBJ2-5, with 8 nucleotides matching TRBD2. This CDR3 is 13 amino acids long. Germline loops: CDR1 SNHLY, CDR2 FYNNEI. The V segment lost 4 bases and the J segment 4 bases; nucleotides outside the gene matches: 2. CDR3 residues: CASSVRGGETQYF. The DNA of the CDR3 is TGTGCCAGCAGTGTACGGGGGGGAGAGACCCAGTACTTC.

This chain uses TRBV5-4 with TRBJ2-7, with D tentatively TRBD1 (6 bases). The germline V and J ends were trimmed by 4 bases and 1 base, with 9 bases remaining between them. The CDR3 consists of 13 residues. Per the germline V gene, CDR1 is SGHNT and CDR2 is YYREEE (reference sequence). The CDR3 DNA follows: TGTGCCAGCAGCCTGGGGGCGTCCTACGAGCAGTACTTC. It codes for CASSLGASYEQYF.

The chain uses TRBV18 and TRBJ1-1, with D possibly TRBD1 on 5 matching bases. Germline V gives CDR1 KGHSH, CDR2 LQKENI. The CDR3 runs 15 residues. V lost 2 bases, J lost 4 bases, and 14 bases lay in between. The DNA of the CDR3 is TGTGCCAGCTCACCAAGGAGGGACGGCACCACTGAAGCTTTCTTT. As protein: CASSPRRDGTTEAFF.

This clone is a singleton in its sample. Other DNA sequences from this sample encode an identical CDR3 as well. The chain recombines TRBV19 with TRBJ2-5, with D perhaps TRBD2 (5 bases). This CDR3 region has 14 residues. V lost 2 bases to trimming and J lost 4 bases, with 11 bases between them. Germline V CDR1 and CDR2: LNHDA, SQIVND (reference sequence). CDR3 coding DNA: TGTGCCAGTAGTATAAGTGGAGGACGAGAGACCCAGTACTTC. Its protein is CASSISGGRETQYF.

The DNA for the CDR3 is TGCGCCAGCAGCCAAGATCGAGACAGCGAAGCTTTCTTT. This gives the protein CASSQDRDSEAFF. The chain couples TRBV4-1 to TRBJ1-1; possibly TRBD1 for D (5 bases). V lost 0 bases and J 8 bases, leaving 10 bases between the germline ends. Per the germline V gene, CDR1 is MGHRA and CDR2 is YSYEKL. The CDR3 contains 13 residues.

The rearrangement links TRBV5-5 to TRBJ1-1; D might be TRBD1 (6 bases). The V end lost 4 bases, the J end lost 3 bases, and 25 bases lay between the germline ends. Germline lookup yields CDR1 SGHKS and CDR2 YYEKEE (reference sequence). This CDR3 is 18 amino acids long. The CDR3 sequence is CASSGWPLRTVSDTEAFF. The CDR3 DNA reads TGTGCCAGCAGCGGGTGGCCCCTACGGACAGTTTCGGACACTGAAGCTTTCTTT. Full variable domain (missing parts from reference TRBV5-5 and TRBJ1-1): DAGVTQSPTHLIKTRGQQVTLRCSPISGHKSVSWYQQVLGQGPQFIFQYYEKEERGRGNFPDRFSARQFPNYSSELNVNALLLGDSALYLCASSGWPLRTVSDTEAFFGQGTRLTVV.

The chain is built from TRBV7-2 and TRBJ1-1; D possibly corresponds to TRBD1 (5 bases). The ends were cut back, 5 bases at V and 6 bases at J, with 22 bases in the middle. From germline, CDR1 is SGHTA and CDR2 FQGNSA. This CDR3 has 16 residues. Here the CDR3 DNA reads TGTGCCAGCAGCCTTCTCACCGGGACGGTAGGGGCTGAAGCTTTCTTT. Translated, it gives CASSLLTGTVGAEAFF.

The chain employs TRBV27 and TRBJ1-1, with TRBD1 as a possible D gene (6 bases). CDR1 and CDR2 from the germline V gene are MNHEY and SMNVEV (reference sequence). The length of the CDR3 is 16 residues. Trimming took off 3 bases at V and 4 bases at J, with 18 bases between the two ends. The DNA for the CDR3 is TGTGCCAGCAGTTTGGCACAGGGCGAGGTGGCCACTGAAGCTTTCTTT. This translates into CASSLAQGEVATEAFF.

This clone was observed a few times. Other DNA sequences in this sample translate to the same CDR3. The CDR3, as DNA: TGTGCCAGCAGTGTGGGGGGTAGGGACGAGCAGTACTTC. It translates to CASSVGGRDEQYF. This chain connects TRBV25-1 to TRBJ2-7; D might be TRBD2 (6 bases). Trimming pared 4 bases from V and 5 bases from J, leaving 12 bases between. Looked up from germline, CDR1 is MGHDK and CDR2 is SYGVNS. The CDR3 is 13 residues long.

The rearrangement joins TRBV15 to TRBJ1-2; D ambiguous. The germline CDR1 and CDR2 sequences are LNHNV and YYDKDF (reference sequence). The germline V and J ends were trimmed by 0 bases and 7 bases, with 12 bases remaining between them. The CDR3 sequence is 14 residues long. This CDR3 is CATSRDPPWVGYTF. As DNA, the CDR3 is TGTGCCACCAGCAGAGATCCCCCCTGGGTTGGCTACACCTTC.

V usage is TRBV4-2 and J usage is TRBJ2-6; 8 nucleotides line up with TRBD1. This CDR3 has 15 residues. The V segment lost 4 bases and the J segment 2 bases; nucleotides outside the gene matches: 1. CDR1 LGHNA and CDR2 YNFKEQ come from the germline V gene. The CDR3 DNA reads TGTGCCAGCAGCCGGACAGGGACTGGGGCCAACGTCCTGACTTTC. This codes for CASSRTGTGANVLTF.

The CDR3 DNA reads as TGTGCCAGCAGTGCCGGACTAGCCTCTCCCTACGAGCAGTACTTC. Protein: CASSAGLASPYEQYF. The chain has TRBV6-1 and TRBJ2-7; 8 nucleotides align to TRBD2. The CDR3 runs 15 residues. Germline CDR1 and CDR2: MNHNS and SASEGT. Trimming took 4 bases from V and 2 from J; bases not matched to a gene: 7.